This TCR beta chain derives from a study of blood T cell repertoires in COVID-19. This CDR3 has 10 amino acids. CDR1 DFQATT and CDR2 SNEGSKA come from the germline V gene (reference sequence). Seattle patient enrollment occurred during active infection, with longitudinal follow-up thereafter. Methods used by the authors: Using reference gene primer amplification, nucleated cell counts were estimated. Clones were read by immunoSEQ multiplex PCR, and TCRdb kept only the in-frame ones, dropping some. V and J calls and clone size come straight from that table; D and trimming were deduced from the DNA. The sample consists of about 250,000 clones, 80% to 95% of them appearing once.

The V call is TRBV20-1, the J call TRBJ2-7, with D possibly being TRBD2 (5 bases). Sequenced material: peripheral blood. This sequence was found in a man aged 25-40 years with COVID-19, enrolled during active disease. CDR3 nucleotide sequence: TGCAGACTCCCTCGGAGGGAGCAGTACTTC. Its translation: CRLPRREQYF.